What follows describes a single T cell receptor beta chain. The data originate from a study of response to subunit inactivated influenza vaccine. CDR1 is MDHEN and CDR2 is SYDVKM in the germline V gene. The length of the CDR3 is 15 residues. The V segment lost 7 bases and the J segment 7 bases; nucleotides outside the gene matches: 11. MiXCR, run by TCRdb on the RT-PCR reads, gives a single entry per CDR3 protein. The sample holds some 200,000 distinct CDR3 sequences, about an eighth seen once. The data were also submitted as part of a second study, on T cells expressing NK-cell markers. That publication notes: For TCR beta, cDNA was produced by 5'RACE template switching with UMIs. These same clonotypes (in a few donors) also led the CD3+CD56-NKG2C+ fraction.

The source is a man between 50 and 59 years old who received an inactivated influenza vaccine. The genes are TRBV28 and TRBJ2-4; TRBD1 aligns across 9 bases. The sample consisted of CD8+ T cells sorted from PBMCs, taken 11 to 12 days after vaccination. DNA of the CDR3: TGTGCCAGCACTCTGACCGGGACAGGGACCAACATTCAGTACTTC. The encoded protein is CASTLTGTGTNIQYF.